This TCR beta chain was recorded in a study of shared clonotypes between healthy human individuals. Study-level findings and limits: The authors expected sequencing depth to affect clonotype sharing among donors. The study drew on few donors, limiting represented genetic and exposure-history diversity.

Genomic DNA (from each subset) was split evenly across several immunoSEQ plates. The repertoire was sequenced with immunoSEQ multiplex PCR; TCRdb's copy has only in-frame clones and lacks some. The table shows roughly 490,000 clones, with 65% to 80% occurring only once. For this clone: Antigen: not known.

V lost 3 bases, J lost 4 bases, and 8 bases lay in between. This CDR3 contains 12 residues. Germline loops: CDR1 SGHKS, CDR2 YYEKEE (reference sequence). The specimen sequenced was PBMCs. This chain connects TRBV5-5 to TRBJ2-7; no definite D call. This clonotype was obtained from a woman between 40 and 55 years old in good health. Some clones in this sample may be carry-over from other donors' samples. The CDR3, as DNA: TGTGCCAGCAGCTGGGCCGATTACGAGCAGTACTTC. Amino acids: CASSWADYEQYF.